These T cell receptor beta chains were read from a single sample in a study of cytomegalovirus exposure and HLA in healthy donors. Measured with immunoSEQ multiplex PCR; TCRdb has only the in-frame clones, and not every one. The sample includes around 96,000 clones, around 76% of them seen just once. Sequencing input: PBMCs. The receptor source for this set is a man aged 30 to 45 in good health and CMV-seropositive. CDR3s include the opening cysteine and the closing phenylalanine or tryptophan. Fields, in order: CDR3 length, D gene, clone size, J gene, V gene, CDR3 DNA, CDR3 protein. A D gene is named only where the DNA matches it firmly. Where a row states a size, it is once, few, many or the class of an expanded clone; other rows omit it.

14 . . TRBJ2-3 TRBV2 TGTGCCAGCAGTGAAGGACAGACCACAGATACGCAGTATTTT CASSEGQTTDTQYF
15 TRBD1 . TRBJ1-5 TRBV6-6 TGTGCCAGCAGCTCGCAGACAGGGCGTCGTCAGCCCCAGCATTTT CASSSQTGRRQPQHF
16 . few TRBJ1-6 TRBV27 TGTGCCAGCAGTGCGGGACGCTTCTCCTATAATTCACCCCTCCACTTT CASSAGRFSYNSPLHF
17 TRBD2 . TRBJ2-5 TRBV5-1 TGCGCCAGCAGCTTGGCTGGTACGGGGGGAACCCCGGGGACCCAGTACTTC CASSLAGTGGTPGTQYF
15 . . TRBJ1-1 TRBV28 TGTGCCAGCAGTCCGCCCTCGGGACAGAACACTGAAGCTTTCTTT CASSPPSGQNTEAFF
19 . . TRBJ2-3 TRBV7-2 TGTGCCAGCAGCCAACGGGGGAGTCCAGGGACTGATGCACGGGGTACGCAGTATTTT CASSQRGSPGTDARGTQYF
12 . . TRBJ1-1 TRBV14 TGTGCCAGCAGCCAAGTTCCTCCTGAAGCTTTCTTT CASSQVPPEAFF
14 TRBD2 . TRBJ2-1 TRBV28 TGTGCCAGCAGTGCAACTAGCGGGGGGCATGAGCAGTTCTTC CASSATSGGHEQFF
12 . . TRBJ2-7 TRBV7-9 TGTTCCAGCGAGGGCTTGGGTGACGAGCAGTACTTC CSSEGLGDEQYF
16 . . TRBJ2-5 TRBV5-1 TGCGCCAGCAGCTTGGGGGGGCAATCGGGCCAAGAGACCCAGTACTTC CASSLGGQSGQETQYF
14 . . TRBJ2-7 TRBV7-9 TGTGCCAGCAGCTTATTGCCAGGGTCCTACGAGCAGTACTTC CASSLLPGSYEQYF
14 . . TRBJ1-2 TRBV6-1 TGTGCCAGCAGTGAAGGATTTCGGGGCTATGGCTACACCTTC CASSEGFRGYGYTF
18 . . TRBJ1-2 TRBV28 TGTGCCAGCAGTCACCTTAATCCGGGACAAAGTCCTCACTATGGCTACACCTTC CASSHLNPGQSPHYGYTF
14 . . TRBJ2-7 TRBV18 TGTGCCAGCTCACCGACTGAGGGCGGCTACGAGCAGTACTTC CASSPTEGGYEQYF
17 TRBD1 . TRBJ2-1 TRBV5-8 TGTGCCAGCAGCTTGCACACCGGGACAGATAACTACAATGAGCAGTTCTTC CASSLHTGTDNYNEQFF
15 TRBD1 . TRBJ2-1 TRBV6-1 TGTGCCAGCAGTGCCCCGGGACAGGGTAACAATGAGCAGTTCTTC CASSAPGQGNNEQFF
19 TRBD2 . TRBJ2-3 TRBV5-6 TGTGCCAGCAGCCCGCGCCGCGGGGGGGCCGTCTTAGGAACAGATACGCAGTATTTT CASSPRRGGAVLGTDTQYF
19 TRBD1 . TRBJ1-6 TRBV7-9 TGTGCCAGCAGCCCTATTAGGGGGGGACAGGGGGCCTATAATTCACCCCTCCACTTT CASSPIRGGQGAYNSPLHF
13 . . TRBJ2-3 TRBV27 TGTGCAAGCCGGAGGACTAGCACAGATACGCAGTATTTT CASRRTSTDTQYF
16 . . TRBJ2-3 TRBV28 TGTGCCAGCAGCACTCAATTGATGGGGCACGCAGATACGCAGTATTTT CASSTQLMGHADTQYF
15 . few TRBJ2-1 TRBV5-3 TGTGCCAGAAGCTACTGCTGGGCAGGGAGGAATGAGCAGTTCTTC CARSYCWAGRNEQFF
13 . . TRBJ1-1 TRBV5-1 TGCGCCAGCAGCGGGACACTTAACACTGAAGCTTTCTTT CASSGTLNTEAFF
15 TRBD2 few TRBJ2-5 TRBV2 TGTGCCAGCAGTGACGGACTAGCGGGCGAAGAGACCCAGTACTTC CASSDGLAGEETQYF
16 TRBD1 . TRBJ2-7 TRBV10-3 TGTGCCATCAGTGAGCCGACCGAGGGACAGGGCTACGAGCAGTACTTC CAISEPTEGQGYEQYF
15 TRBD2 . TRBJ2-3 TRBV5-4 TGTGCCAGCAGCTTGTTAGGTAGCGGGGATGATACGCAGTATTTT CASSLLGSGDDTQYF
15 TRBD1 . TRBJ2-2 TRBV6-5 TGTGCCAGCAGCAAACAGGGGCGAAACACCGGGGAGCTGTTTTTT CASSKQGRNTGELFF
14 . . TRBJ2-7 TRBV5-1 TGCGCCAGCAGCCCCCTAGACAGAGCCTACGAGCAGTACTTC CASSPLDRAYEQYF